What follows are 27 T cell receptor beta chains derived from one specimen sequenced in a study of cytomegalovirus exposure and HLA in healthy donors. The primer mix had 60 Vbeta and 13 Jbeta primers. TCRdb's table, derived via immunoSEQ multiplex PCR, lists solely in-frame clones and lacks some. The sample records more than 70,000 clones, roughly 72% being singletons. Source material: PBMCs. Receptors were obtained from a man aged 25 to 40 in good health and CMV-seropositive.

The chain joins TRBV7-9 to TRBJ2-3; 8 bases fit TRBD2. The germline CDR1 and CDR2 sequences are SEHNR and FQNEAQ (reference sequence). The CDR3 extends over 16 amino acids. J lost 0 bases, V lost 2 bases, and 4 bases had no gene match. CDR3 region: CASSLIAGISTDTQYF. Here the CDR3 DNA reads TGTGCCAGCAGCTTAATAGCGGGGATTAGCACAGATACGCAGTATTTT.

V gene TRBV7-3 combines with J gene TRBJ2-6; D call uncertain. Germline CDR1 reads SGHTA; CDR2 reads FQGTGA. This CDR3 has 15 residues. Trimming took 2 bases from V and 0 from J, leaving 5 bases between them. The CDR3 sequence: CASSLDFSGANVLTF. The CDR3 DNA follows: TGTGCCAGCAGCTTAGACTTCTCTGGGGCCAACGTCCTGACTTTC.

There are a few counts of this clone. One junction end does not reproduce the germline sequence, and a read error may be involved. The rearrangement uses TRBV7-9 and TRBJ1-1, with D possibly being TRBD1 (5 bases). CDR1 and CDR2 (germline): SEHNR, FQNEAQ (reference sequence). The length of the CDR3 is 12 residues. The chain's CDR3 is CSSGAGDTEAFF. The CDR3 nucleotides are TGTTCCAGCGGAGCGGGGGACACTGAAGCTTTCTTT.

CDR3 in amino acids: CASSLGTSGIYEQYF. CDR3 sequence (DNA): TGTGCCAGCAGTCTGGGGACTAGCGGGATTTACGAGCAGTACTTC. The rearrangement uses TRBV28 and TRBJ2-7, with TRBD2 matching 13 bases. The CDR3 extends over 15 amino acids. The germline V gene encodes CDR1 MDHEN and CDR2 SYDVKM. The V segment lost 5 bases and the J segment 4 bases; nucleotides outside the gene matches: 5.

The gene calls are TRBV7-9 and TRBJ1-3; D gene uncertain. The CDR3 has 14 amino acids. Between the trimmed V and J ends, which lost 5 bases and 3 bases, there was a span of 11 bases. From germline, CDR1 is SEHNR and CDR2 FQNEAQ (reference sequence). The CDR3 sequence: CASSLDKHGNTIYF. Written as DNA, the CDR3 is TGTGCCAGCAGCCTTGACAAGCATGGAAACACCATATATTTT.

This clone turned up a few times. The V call is TRBV30, the J call TRBJ2-3; TRBD2 matches at 12 bases. CDR3 size: 15 residues. The germline V gene has CDR1 GTSNPN and CDR2 SVGIG (reference sequence). The ends lost 2 bases at V and 4 bases at J; junction bases unmatched: 4. The CDR3 here is CAWSSGLAGPDTQYF. The CDR3 DNA reads TGTGCCTGGAGTTCTGGACTAGCGGGACCAGATACGCAGTATTTT.

The gene calls are TRBV13 and TRBJ2-7, with TRBD1 identical over 7 bases. CDR1 is PRHDT, CDR2 FYEKMQ, per germline (reference sequence). The V gene end was trimmed by 5 bases and the J gene end by 3 bases; junction bases not matched to a gene: 7. The CDR3 spans 14 residues. The CDR3 DNA follows: TGTGCCAGCAGCGTTAGGACAGGAAACTACGAGCAGTACTTC. Its protein product is CASSVRTGNYEQYF.

This chain uses TRBV6-5 with TRBJ1-2, with D tentatively TRBD1 (5 bases). Germline V gene data show CDR1 as MNHEY and CDR2 as SVGAGI. The CDR3 spans 13 residues. Trimming removed 4 bases from V and 3 bases from J, with 9 bases in between. CDR3 DNA: TGTGCCAGCAGTTCCGGACAAGACTATGGCTACACCTTC. This gives the protein CASSSGQDYGYTF.

The chain employs TRBV11-2 and TRBJ2-7; D possibly corresponds to TRBD1 (6 bases). Per the germline V gene, CDR1 is SGHAT and CDR2 is FQNNGV. With 6 bases removed from V and 3 bases from J, the gap between germline ends came to 15 bases. The CDR3 is 14 amino acids. This CDR3 reads CASRYTQGHYEQYF. CDR3 nucleotides: TGTGCCAGCAGATACACACAGGGCCACTACGAGCAGTACTTC.

The chain is built from TRBV7-9 and TRBJ2-1, with a tentative D call TRBD2 (6 bases). The CDR3 spans 13 residues. Germline loops: CDR1 SEHNR, CDR2 FQNEAQ (reference sequence). The V and J ends lost 2 bases and 10 bases respectively, with 12 bases between them. The CDR3 DNA reads TGTGCCAGCAGCTTATTCGAGGGAGGCGAGCAGTTCTTC. This codes for CASSLFEGGEQFF.

The chain carries TRBV5-1 and TRBJ1-1, with a possible D match to TRBD1 (5 bases). CDR1 and CDR2 (germline): SGHRS, YFSETQ. This CDR3 has 15 amino acids. V was pared by 3 bases and J by 3 bases, with 15 bases between. CDR3 amino acids: CASSSLGGGYTEAFF. The DNA for the CDR3 is TGCGCCAGCAGCTCCCTTGGGGGGGGGTACACTGAAGCTTTCTTT.

The gene calls are TRBV2 and TRBJ1-4; D might be TRBD1 (6 bases). The CDR3 loop spans 14 amino acids. CDR1 is SNHLY, CDR2 FYNNEI, per germline. V was shortened by 7 bases and J by 2 bases, with 11 bases between the two germline ends. CDR3 protein: CASKGGGTNEKLFF. CDR3 nucleotide sequence: TGTGCCAGCAAGGGGGGAGGGACTAATGAAAAACTGTTTTTT. Looking up the rest from reference TRBV2 and TRBJ1-4 gives the full variable domain: EPEVTQTPSHQVTQMGQEVILRCVPISNHLYFYWYRQILGQKVEFLVSFYNNEISEKSEIFDDQFSVERPDGSNFTLKIRSTKLEDSAMYFCASKGGGTNEKLFFGSGTQLSVL.

The chain uses TRBV6-1 and TRBJ2-7; TRBD2 matches at 9 bases. The CDR3 has 15 amino acids. The germline V gene encodes CDR1 MNHNS and CDR2 SASEGT. Losses at the gene ends were 6 bases for V and 1 base for J; bases not matched to a gene: 7. The CDR3 region has the DNA TGTGCCAGCAGGCCGACTAGCGGAGCATCCTACGAGCAGTACGTC. It specifies CASRPTSGASYEQYV.

The CDR3 nucleotides read TGTGCCAGCAGCATGGGACAGCCTGGTCAGCCCCAGCATTTT. Translating gives CASSMGQPGQPQHF. The genes are TRBV7-9 and TRBJ1-5, with 7 bases identical to TRBD1. V gave up 5 bases and J gave up 6 bases; unmatched junction bases: 7. CDR3 length: 14 residues. Germline V gene lookup returns CDR1 SEHNR and CDR2 FQNEAQ (reference sequence).

This chain connects TRBV13 to TRBJ2-2; D is unresolved. V lost 3 bases and J 8 bases, leaving 4 bases between the germline ends. This CDR3 contains 11 residues. Germline V CDR1 and CDR2: PRHDT, FYEKMQ (reference sequence). The CDR3 sequence is CASSFTGELFF. The CDR3 region has the DNA TGTGCCAGCAGCTTTACTGGGGAGCTGTTTTTT.

V gene TRBV30 combines with J gene TRBJ2-1; 10 nucleotides align to TRBD1. The trim removed 2 bases at V and 9 bases at J, leaving 7 bases unmatched. From germline, CDR1 is GTSNPN and CDR2 SVGIG (reference sequence). CDR3 size: 14 residues. The CDR3 loop is CAWSPGQGSGEQFF. The CDR3 nucleotides are TGTGCCTGGAGTCCGGGACAGGGGTCAGGTGAGCAGTTCTTC.

This clone was picked up one time. The rearrangement links TRBV18 to TRBJ2-7, with D tentatively TRBD1 (5 bases). V dropped 4 bases and J dropped 4 bases, with 11 bases sitting between them. The CDR3 is made up of 13 amino acids. Germline V gene sequence: CDR1 KGHSH, CDR2 LQKENI. CDR3: CASSQGLRYEQYF. As DNA, the CDR3 is TGTGCCAGCTCACAGGGGTTGCGGTACGAGCAGTACTTC. Full variable domain (outside the CDR3, taken from reference TRBV18 and TRBJ2-7): NAGVMQNPRHLVRRRGQEARLRCSPMKGHSHVYWYRQLPEEGLKFMVYLQKENIIDESGMPKERFSAEFPKEGPSILRIQQVVRGDSAAYFCASSQGLRYEQYFGPGTRLTVT.

To note about this clone: The junction departs from the called germline gene at one end, perhaps through a read error. The chain uses TRBV7-9 and TRBJ2-5; no firm D call. This CDR3 has 11 amino acids. CDR1 and CDR2 (germline): SEHNR, FQNEAQ (reference sequence). CDR3 nucleotides: TGTTCCAGCAGCTTAGGGTCGGCCCAGTACTTC. Translated, it gives CSSSLGSAQYF.

This chain uses TRBV29-1 with TRBJ1-3; the D is unclear. V lost 5 bases and J lost 4, with 12 bases in between. Germline-derived CDR1 and CDR2 are SQVTM and ANQGSEA. CDR3 length equals 13 residues. CDR3 bases: TGCAGCGTTCTCGGAGAGGAGGGAAACACCATATATTTT. Translated, it gives CSVLGEEGNTIYF.

CDR3 amino acids: CASSSQTGGMDYGYTF. CDR3 sequence (DNA): TGTGCCAGCAGTTCCCAGACAGGGGGCATGGACTATGGCTACACCTTC. The rearrangement links TRBV6-6 to TRBJ1-2, with TRBD1 matching 10 bases. The ends lost 4 bases at V and 3 bases at J; junction bases unmatched: 8. Per the germline V gene, CDR1 is MNHNY and CDR2 is SVGAGI (reference sequence). This CDR3 has 16 residues.

This clone came up once. V gene TRBV14 combines with J gene TRBJ2-7; the D is unclear. The germline V gene has CDR1 SGHDN and CDR2 FVKESK. This CDR3 is 15 amino acids long. V was pared by 0 bases and J by 3 bases, with 12 bases between. The CDR3 DNA follows: TGTGCCAGCAGCCAAGAAGATCGGAACTACTACGAGCAGTACTTC. Translation gives CASSQEDRNYYEQYF. Variable domain in full (rest from reference TRBV14 and TRBJ2-7): EAGVTQFPSHSVIEKGQTVTLRCDPISGHDNLYWYRRVMGKEIKFLLHFVKESKQDESGMPNNRFLAERTGGTYSTLKVQPAELEDSGVYFCASSQEDRNYYEQYFGPGTRLTVT.

This clone has more than one count but fewer than ten. J is TRBJ2-7 and V is TRBV5-1, with TRBD2 matching over 10 bases. V shed 4 bases, J shed 2 bases, and the junction held 9 bases outside the gene matches. There are 16 residues in the CDR3. Germline CDR1 is SGHRS and CDR2 is YFSETQ. The CDR3 coding sequence is TGCGCCAGCAGCATGGGGGTAAGCGGGGGGGCCTACGAGCAGTACTTC. Translating it yields CASSMGVSGGAYEQYF.

This clone was seen more than once but under ten times. At one boundary the junction diverges from the germline segment, which might be a read error. V usage is TRBV7-9 and J usage is TRBJ2-1; 8 bases agree with TRBD1. The CDR3 is 14 residues long. Per the germline V gene, CDR1 is SEHNR and CDR2 is FQNEAQ (reference sequence). This CDR3 is CSSSWTGFGDEQFF. DNA of the CDR3: TGTTCCAGCAGCTGGACAGGGTTTGGGGATGAGCAGTTCTTC.

The rearrangement links TRBV30 to TRBJ2-2; 11 nucleotides align to TRBD2. The trim removed 6 bases at V and 2 bases at J, leaving 5 bases unmatched. CDR1 is GTSNPN and CDR2 is SVGIG in the germline V gene (reference sequence). The CDR3 covers 15 residues. The CDR3 reads CACRGTSGNTGELFF. DNA of the CDR3: TGTGCCTGCAGGGGGACTAGCGGAAACACCGGGGAGCTGTTTTTT.

J is TRBJ1-3 and V is TRBV4-1; 7 bases match TRBD1. Germline-derived CDR1 and CDR2 are MGHRA and YSYEKL. The CDR3 covers 17 residues. V lost 0 bases and J lost 0; bases outside the gene matches: 5. CDR3 DNA sequence: TGCGCCAGCAGCCAAGACCTTCGGGACAGCTCTGGAAACACCATATATTTT. Translated: CASSQDLRDSSGNTIYF.

This clone was seen once. The chain links TRBV28 to TRBJ1-6; no clear D gene. The CDR3 totals 15 residues. Between the trimmed V and J ends, which lost 2 bases and 3 bases, there was a span of 8 bases. Germline-derived CDR1 and CDR2 are MDHEN and SYDVKM. The CDR3 region is CASSLLWSYNSPLHF. The CDR3 bases are TGTGCCAGCAGTTTACTGTGGAGCTATAATTCACCCCTCCACTTT.

The chain links TRBV7-9 to TRBJ2-7; TRBD1 is a possible D gene (6 bases). With 5 bases removed from V and 1 base from J, the gap between germline ends came to 12 bases. Germline CDR1 SEHNR, CDR2 FQNEAQ (reference sequence). CDR3 size: 14 residues. The CDR3 reads CASSLTGKSYEQYV. DNA for the CDR3: TGTGCCAGCAGCCTTACAGGGAAGTCCTACGAGCAGTACGTC.